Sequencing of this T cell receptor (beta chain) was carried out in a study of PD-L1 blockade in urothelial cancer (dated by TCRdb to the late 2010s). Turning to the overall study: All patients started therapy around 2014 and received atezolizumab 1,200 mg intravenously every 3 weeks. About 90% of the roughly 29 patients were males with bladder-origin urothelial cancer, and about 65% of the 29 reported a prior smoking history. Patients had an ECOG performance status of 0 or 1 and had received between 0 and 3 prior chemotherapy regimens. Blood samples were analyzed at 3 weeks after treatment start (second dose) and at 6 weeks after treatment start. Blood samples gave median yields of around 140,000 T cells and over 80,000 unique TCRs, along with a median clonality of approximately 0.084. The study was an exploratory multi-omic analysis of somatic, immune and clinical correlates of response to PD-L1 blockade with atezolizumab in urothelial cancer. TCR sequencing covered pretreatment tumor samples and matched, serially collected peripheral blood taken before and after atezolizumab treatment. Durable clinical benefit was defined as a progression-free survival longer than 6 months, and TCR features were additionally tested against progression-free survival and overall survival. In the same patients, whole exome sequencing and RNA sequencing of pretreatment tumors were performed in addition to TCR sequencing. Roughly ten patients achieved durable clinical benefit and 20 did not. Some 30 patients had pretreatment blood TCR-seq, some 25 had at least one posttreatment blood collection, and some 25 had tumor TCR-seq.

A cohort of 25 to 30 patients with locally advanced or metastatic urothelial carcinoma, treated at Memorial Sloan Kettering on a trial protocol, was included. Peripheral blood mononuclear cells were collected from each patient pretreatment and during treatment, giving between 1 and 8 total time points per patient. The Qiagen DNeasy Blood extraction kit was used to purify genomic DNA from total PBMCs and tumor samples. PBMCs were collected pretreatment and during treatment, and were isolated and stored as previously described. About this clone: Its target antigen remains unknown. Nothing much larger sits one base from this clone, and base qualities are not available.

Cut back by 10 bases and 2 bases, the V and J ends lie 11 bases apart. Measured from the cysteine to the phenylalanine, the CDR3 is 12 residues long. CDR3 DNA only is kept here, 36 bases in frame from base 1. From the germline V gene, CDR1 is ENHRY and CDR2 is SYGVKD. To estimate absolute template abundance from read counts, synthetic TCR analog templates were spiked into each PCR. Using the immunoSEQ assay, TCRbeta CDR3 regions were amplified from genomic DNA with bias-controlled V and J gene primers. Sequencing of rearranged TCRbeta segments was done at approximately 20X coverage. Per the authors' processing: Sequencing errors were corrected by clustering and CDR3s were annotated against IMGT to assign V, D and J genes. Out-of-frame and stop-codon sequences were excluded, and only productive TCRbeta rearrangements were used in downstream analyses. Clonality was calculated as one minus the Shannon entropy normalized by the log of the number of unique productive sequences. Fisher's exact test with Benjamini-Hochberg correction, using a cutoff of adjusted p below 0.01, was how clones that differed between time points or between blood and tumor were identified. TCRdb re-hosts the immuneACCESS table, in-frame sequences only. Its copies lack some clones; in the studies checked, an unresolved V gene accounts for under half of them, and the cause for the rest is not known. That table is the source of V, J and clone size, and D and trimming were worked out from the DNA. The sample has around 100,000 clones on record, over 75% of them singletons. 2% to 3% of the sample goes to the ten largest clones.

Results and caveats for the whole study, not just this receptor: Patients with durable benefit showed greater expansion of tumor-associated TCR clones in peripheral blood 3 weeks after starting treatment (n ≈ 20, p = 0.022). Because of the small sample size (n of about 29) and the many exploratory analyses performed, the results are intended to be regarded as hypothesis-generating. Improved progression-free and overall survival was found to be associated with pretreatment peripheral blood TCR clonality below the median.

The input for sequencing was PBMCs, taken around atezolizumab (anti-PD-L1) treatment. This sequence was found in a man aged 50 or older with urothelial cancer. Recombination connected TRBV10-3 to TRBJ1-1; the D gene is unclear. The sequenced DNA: TGTGCCAACGGACGGGAAAACACTGAAGCTTTCTTT. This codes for CANGRENTEAFF.